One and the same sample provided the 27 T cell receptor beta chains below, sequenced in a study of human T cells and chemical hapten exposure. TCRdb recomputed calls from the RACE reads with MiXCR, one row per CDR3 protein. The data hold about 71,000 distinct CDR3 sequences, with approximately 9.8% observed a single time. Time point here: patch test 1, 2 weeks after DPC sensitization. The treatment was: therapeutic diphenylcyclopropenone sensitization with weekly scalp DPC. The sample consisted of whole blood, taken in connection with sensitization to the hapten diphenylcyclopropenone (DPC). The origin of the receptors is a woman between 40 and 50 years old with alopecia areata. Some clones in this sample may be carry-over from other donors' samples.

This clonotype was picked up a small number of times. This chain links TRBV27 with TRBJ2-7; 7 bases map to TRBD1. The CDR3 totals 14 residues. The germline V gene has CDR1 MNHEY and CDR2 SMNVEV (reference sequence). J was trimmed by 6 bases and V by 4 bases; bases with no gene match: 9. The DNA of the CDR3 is TGTGCCAGCAGTTACAGGGGCCTCCTAGCCGAGCAGTACTTC. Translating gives CASSYRGLLAEQYF.

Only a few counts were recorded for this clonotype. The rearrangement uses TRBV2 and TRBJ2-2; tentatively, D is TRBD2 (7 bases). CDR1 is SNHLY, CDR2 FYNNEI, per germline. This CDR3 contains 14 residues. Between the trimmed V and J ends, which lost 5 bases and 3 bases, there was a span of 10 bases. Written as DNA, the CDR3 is TGTGCCAGCAGTCGCGGGGGCTACACCGGGGAGCTGTTTTTT. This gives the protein CASSRGGYTGELFF. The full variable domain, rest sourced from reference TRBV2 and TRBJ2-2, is EPEVTQTPSHQVTQMGQEVILRCVPISNHLYFYWYRQILGQKVEFLVSFYNNEISEKSEIFDDQFSVERPDGSNFTLKIRSTKLEDSAMYFCASSRGGYTGELFFGEGSRLTVL.

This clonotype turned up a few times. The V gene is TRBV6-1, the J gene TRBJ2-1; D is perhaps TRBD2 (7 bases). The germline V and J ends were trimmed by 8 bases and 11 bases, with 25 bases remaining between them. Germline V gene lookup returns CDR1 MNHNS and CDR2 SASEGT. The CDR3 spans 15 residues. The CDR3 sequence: CASGDLARGGYKQFF. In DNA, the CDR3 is TGTGCCAGCGGAGACCTAGCGAGGGGGGGTTATAAGCAGTTCTTC.

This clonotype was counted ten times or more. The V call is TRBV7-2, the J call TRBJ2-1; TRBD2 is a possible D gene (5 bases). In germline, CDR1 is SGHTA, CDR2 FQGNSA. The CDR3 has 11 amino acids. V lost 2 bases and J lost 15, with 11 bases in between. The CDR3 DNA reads TGTGCCAGCAGCTTATTAGCGAAAGCGTTCTTC. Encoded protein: CASSLLAKAFF.

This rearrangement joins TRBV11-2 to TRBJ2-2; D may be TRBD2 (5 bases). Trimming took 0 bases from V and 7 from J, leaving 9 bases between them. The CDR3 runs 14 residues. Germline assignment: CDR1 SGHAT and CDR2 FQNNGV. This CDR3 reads CASSLETRDGELFF. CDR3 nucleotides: TGTGCCAGCAGCTTAGAGACCCGGGACGGGGAGCTGTTTTTT.

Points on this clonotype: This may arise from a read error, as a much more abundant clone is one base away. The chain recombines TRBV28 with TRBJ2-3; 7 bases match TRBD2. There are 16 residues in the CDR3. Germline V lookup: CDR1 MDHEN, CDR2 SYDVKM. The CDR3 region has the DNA TGTACCAGCAGTCCACCGCGCGGGCGGGGGACGGATACGCAGTATTTT. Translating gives CTSSPPRGRGTDTQYF.

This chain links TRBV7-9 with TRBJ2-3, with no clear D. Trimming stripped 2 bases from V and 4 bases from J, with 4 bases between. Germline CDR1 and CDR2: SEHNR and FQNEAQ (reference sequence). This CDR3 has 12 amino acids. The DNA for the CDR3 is TGTGCCAGCAGCTTATTTGCAGATACGCAGTATTTT. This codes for CASSLFADTQYF.

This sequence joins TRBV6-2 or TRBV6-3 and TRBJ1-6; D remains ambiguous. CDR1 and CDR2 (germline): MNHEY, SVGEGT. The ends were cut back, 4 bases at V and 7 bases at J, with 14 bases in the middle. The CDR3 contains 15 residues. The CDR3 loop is CASSSTTTGNSPLHF. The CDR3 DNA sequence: TGTGCCAGCAGTTCTACAACAACGGGGAATTCACCCCTCCACTTT.

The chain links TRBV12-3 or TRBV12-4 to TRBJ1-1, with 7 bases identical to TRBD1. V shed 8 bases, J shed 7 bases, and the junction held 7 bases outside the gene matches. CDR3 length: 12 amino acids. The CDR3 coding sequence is TGTGCCAGCGCGAGACAGGGATATGAAGCTTTCTTT. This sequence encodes CASARQGYEAFF.

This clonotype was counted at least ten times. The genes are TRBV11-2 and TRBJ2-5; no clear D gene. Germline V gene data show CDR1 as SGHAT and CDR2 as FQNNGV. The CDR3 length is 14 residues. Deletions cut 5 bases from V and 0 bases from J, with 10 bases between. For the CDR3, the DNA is TGTGCCAGCAGCGGCTGGGAACACCAAGAGACCCAGTACTTC. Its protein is CASSGWEHQETQYF. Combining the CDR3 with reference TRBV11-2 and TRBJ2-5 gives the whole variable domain EAGVAQSPRYKIIEKRQSVAFWCNPISGHATLYWYQQILGQGPKLLIQFQNNGVVDDSQLPKDRFSAERLKGVDSTLKIQPAKLEDSAVYLCASSGWEHQETQYFGPGTRLLVL.

CDR3 coding DNA: TGCGCCAGCAGCCAAGCTAGCGGGGAAGTTTACAATGAGCAGTTCTTC. It translates to CASSQASGEVYNEQFF. The chain carries TRBV4-1 and TRBJ2-1, with TRBD2 identical over 9 bases. The CDR3 length is 16 residues. Germline loops: CDR1 MGHRA, CDR2 YSYEKL. V was clipped by 1 base and J by 4 bases; unmatched bases: 5.

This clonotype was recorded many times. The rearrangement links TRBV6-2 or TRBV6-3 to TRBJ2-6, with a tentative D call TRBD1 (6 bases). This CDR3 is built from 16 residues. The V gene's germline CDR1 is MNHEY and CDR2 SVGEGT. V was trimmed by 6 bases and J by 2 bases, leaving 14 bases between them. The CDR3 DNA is TGTGCCAGCAGAACAGGGAAGCTGACTGGGGCCAACGTCCTGACTTTC. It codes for CASRTGKLTGANVLTF.

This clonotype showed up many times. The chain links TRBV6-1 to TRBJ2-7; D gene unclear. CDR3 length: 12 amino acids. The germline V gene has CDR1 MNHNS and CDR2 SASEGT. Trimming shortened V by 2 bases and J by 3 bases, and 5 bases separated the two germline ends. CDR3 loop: CASSEPGYEQYF. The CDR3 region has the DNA TGTGCCAGCAGTGAACCGGGCTACGAGCAGTACTTC.

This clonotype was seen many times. CDR3 residues: CASSRQQDGYTF. Written as DNA, the CDR3 is TGTGCCAGCAGCCGGCAACAGGATGGCTACACCTTC. The rearrangement uses TRBV7-6 and TRBJ1-2; tentatively, D is TRBD1 (5 bases). This CDR3 comprises 12 residues. Trimming shortened V by 5 bases and J by 6 bases, and 10 bases separated the two germline ends. CDR1 is SGHVS, CDR2 FNYEAQ, per germline. The full variable domain, its missing parts supplied by reference TRBV7-6 and TRBJ1-2, is GAGVSQSPRYKVTKRGQDVALRCDPISGHVSLYWYRQALGQGPEFLTYFNYEAQQDKSGLPNDRFSAERPEGSISTLTIQRTEQRDSAMYRCASSRQQDGYTFGSGTRLTVV.

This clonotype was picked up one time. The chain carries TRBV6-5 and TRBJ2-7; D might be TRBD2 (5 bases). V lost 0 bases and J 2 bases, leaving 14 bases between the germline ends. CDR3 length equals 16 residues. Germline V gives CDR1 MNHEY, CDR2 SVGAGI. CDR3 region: CASSYSPPGSAYEQYF. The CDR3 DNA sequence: TGTGCCAGCAGTTACTCTCCCCCGGGGTCCGCCTACGAGCAGTACTTC.

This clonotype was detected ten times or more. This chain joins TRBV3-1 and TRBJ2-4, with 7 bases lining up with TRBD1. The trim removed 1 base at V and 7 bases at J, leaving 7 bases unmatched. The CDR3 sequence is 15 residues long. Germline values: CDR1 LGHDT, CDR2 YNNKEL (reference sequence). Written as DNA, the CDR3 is TGTGCCAGCAGCCAAGCCACGGACAGGCAGAACATTCAGTACTTC. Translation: CASSQATDRQNIQYF.

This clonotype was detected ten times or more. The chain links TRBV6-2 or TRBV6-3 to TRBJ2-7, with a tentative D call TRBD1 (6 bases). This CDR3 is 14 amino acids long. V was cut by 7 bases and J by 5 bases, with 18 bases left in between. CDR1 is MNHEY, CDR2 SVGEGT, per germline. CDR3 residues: CASTHRVGGDEQYF. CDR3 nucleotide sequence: TGTGCCAGCACCCACAGGGTAGGTGGCGACGAGCAGTACTTC.

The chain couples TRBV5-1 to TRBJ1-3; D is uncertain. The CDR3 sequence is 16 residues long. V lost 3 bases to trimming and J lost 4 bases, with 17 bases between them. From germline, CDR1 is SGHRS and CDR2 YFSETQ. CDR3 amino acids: CASSSEPGSFGNTIYF. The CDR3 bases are TGCGCCAGCAGCTCAGAACCTGGGAGTTTCGGAAACACCATATATTTT.

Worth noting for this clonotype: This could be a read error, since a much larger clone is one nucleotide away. CDR3 sequence: CASSYPPTRGKQFF. DNA for the CDR3: TGTGCCAGCTCCTACCCCCCTACGAGGGGGAAGCAGTTCTTC. The gene calls are TRBV18 and TRBJ2-1; perhaps TRBD1 as D (6 bases). The CDR3 totals 14 residues. Per the germline V gene, CDR1 is KGHSH and CDR2 is LQKENI. Trimming stripped 6 bases from V and 11 bases from J, with 20 bases between.

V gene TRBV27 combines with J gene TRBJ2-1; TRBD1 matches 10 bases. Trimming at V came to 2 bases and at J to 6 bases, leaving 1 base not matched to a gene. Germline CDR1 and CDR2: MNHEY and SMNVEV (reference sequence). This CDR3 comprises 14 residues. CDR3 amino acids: CASSLRDRGNEQFF. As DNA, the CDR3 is TGTGCCAGCAGTTTAAGGGACAGGGGCAATGAGCAGTTCTTC.

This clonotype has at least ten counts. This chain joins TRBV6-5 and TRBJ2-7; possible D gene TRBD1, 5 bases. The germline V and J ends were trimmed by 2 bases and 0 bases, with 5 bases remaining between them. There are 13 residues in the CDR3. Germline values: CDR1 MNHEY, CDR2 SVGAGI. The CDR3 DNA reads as TGTGCCAGCAGTTACGACAGCTCCTACGAGCAGTACTTC. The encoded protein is CASSYDSSYEQYF.

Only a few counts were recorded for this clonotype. The CDR3 here is CASSFTGGDIQYF. In DNA form, the CDR3 reads TGTGCCAGCAGTTTCACAGGGGGGGACATTCAGTACTTC. The gene calls are TRBV28 and TRBJ2-4, with D perhaps matching TRBD1 (8 bases). V was shortened by 3 bases and J by 8 bases, with 11 bases between the two germline ends. CDR1 is MDHEN and CDR2 is SYDVKM in the germline V gene. The CDR3 totals 13 residues.

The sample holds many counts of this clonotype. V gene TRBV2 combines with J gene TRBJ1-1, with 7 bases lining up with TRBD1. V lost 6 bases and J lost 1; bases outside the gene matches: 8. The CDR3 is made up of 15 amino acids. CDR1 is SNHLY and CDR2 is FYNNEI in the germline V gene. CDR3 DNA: TGTGCCAGCAGAGAGACAGGGATCCGGAACACTGAAGCTTTCTTT. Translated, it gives CASRETGIRNTEAFF.

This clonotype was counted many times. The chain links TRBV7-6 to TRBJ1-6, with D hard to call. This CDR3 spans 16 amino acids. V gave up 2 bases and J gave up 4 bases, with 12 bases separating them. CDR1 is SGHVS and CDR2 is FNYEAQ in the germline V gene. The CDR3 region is CASSLTLRLYNSPLHF. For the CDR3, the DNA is TGTGCCAGCAGCTTAACCCTGCGCCTGTATAATTCACCCCTCCACTTT. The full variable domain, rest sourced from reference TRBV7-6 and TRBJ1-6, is GAGVSQSPRYKVTKRGQDVALRCDPISGHVSLYWYRQALGQGPEFLTYFNYEAQQDKSGLPNDRFSAERPEGSISTLTIQRTEQRDSAMYRCASSLTLRLYNSPLHFGNGTRLTVT.

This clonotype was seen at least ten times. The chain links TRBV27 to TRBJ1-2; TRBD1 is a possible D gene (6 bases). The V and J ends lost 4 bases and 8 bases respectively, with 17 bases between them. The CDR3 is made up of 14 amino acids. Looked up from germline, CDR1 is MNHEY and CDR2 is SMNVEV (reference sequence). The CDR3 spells CASSSFNRAGGYTF. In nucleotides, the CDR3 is TGTGCCAGCAGTTCCTTCAACAGGGCCGGCGGCTACACCTTC.

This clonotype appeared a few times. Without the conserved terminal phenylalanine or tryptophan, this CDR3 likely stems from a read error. The CDR3 sequence is CASRPVGRGGNEQYL. In DNA, the CDR3 is TGTGCCAGCAGACCCGTGGGGAGGGGAGGGAACGAGCAGTACTTA. The rearrangement uses TRBV6-1 and TRBJ2-7; TRBD2 matches 7 bases. The CDR3 is 15 residues long. Losses at the gene ends were 6 bases for V and 5 bases for J; bases not matched to a gene: 13. Germline V gives CDR1 MNHNS, CDR2 SASEGT.

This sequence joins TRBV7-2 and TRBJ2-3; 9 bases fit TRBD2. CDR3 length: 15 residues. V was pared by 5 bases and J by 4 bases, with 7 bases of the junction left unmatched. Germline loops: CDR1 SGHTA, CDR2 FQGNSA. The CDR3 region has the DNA TGTGCCAGCAGCGGCAGGGCTAGCGGGGCAGATACGCAGTATTTT. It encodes CASSGRASGADTQYF.